Listed here is a single T cell receptor (beta chain). One end of the junction varies from germline; a read error may be responsible. A J-beta primer mix and a sample-barcoded 5' primer were used in a second PCR of roughly 6 to 11 cycles. TCRdb reprocessed the 5' RACE reads with MiXCR, giving one entry per CDR3 protein. In the table there are around 1,800,000 distinct CDR3 sequences, roughly two fifths of which are singletons. Germline V gene data show CDR1 as KGHSH and CDR2 as LQKENI. CDR3 length: 15 residues. The sample originates from a study of blood T cells in healthy people across ages. Sequencing was done on a sample of blood. The sequence derives from a human donor in good health. This sequence joins TRBV18 and TRBJ2-4; 12 bases map to TRBD1. The CDR3 coding sequence is TGTGCCAGCCCACCCGGGACAGGGGGCACAAACATTCAGTACTTC. Its protein is CASPPGTGGTNIQYF.